This T cell receptor beta chain came from a study of OX40 agonist ivuxolimab in advanced cancers. About the research overall: Ivuxolimab, an agonist antibody against OX40 (CD134), was given to patients. Study-level findings and limits: Antigen specificity was not determined for the expanded peripheral T cells.

This table comes from immunoSEQ multiplex PCR, and its TCRdb copy is limited to in-frame clones, with some not included. The sample has just over 60,000 clones; about nine tenths are singletons. Trimming cost V 1 base and J 6 bases; bases outside gene matches: 9. In germline, CDR1 is SGHRS, CDR2 YFSETQ. The CDR3 length is 15 residues. In the case of this clone: Its antigen is undetermined.

The starting material was CD4+ or CD8+ T cells sorted from blood, obtained in a trial of the OX40 agonist ivuxolimab. The chain links TRBV5-1 to TRBJ2-7; 8 bases map to TRBD2. This receptor was identified in an adult with an advanced solid tumor such as melanoma, head and neck, liver or kidney cancer. The CDR3 here is CASSLPSGSVSEQYF. The DNA for the CDR3 is TGCGCCAGCAGCTTGCCCAGCGGGAGCGTAAGCGAGCAGTACTTC.